This T cell receptor (beta chain) appears in the sequencing data of a study of neoadjuvant nivolumab and ipilimumab in lung cancer. Study-wide results and caveats: From pretherapy to surgery, tumor richness and clonality rose with dual therapy. Only a small number of samples underwent TCR sequencing.

The count of this clone is one. Antigen unknown. With 5 bases clipped from V and 2 bases from J, the junction kept 11 bases outside the gene matches. Germline V gene sequence: CDR1 SNHLY, CDR2 FYNNEI. The CDR3 has 17 residues. Assay: immunoSEQ multiplex PCR; the TCRdb copy retains only in-frame clones and omits some. The sample contains about 38,000 clones, roughly nine tenths of which appear only once. The clonotype was recovered from an adult with non-small cell lung cancer. The sample in question was peripheral blood, obtained before neoadjuvant nivolumab, alone or with ipilimumab. The chain links TRBV2 to TRBJ2-1; 8 nucleotides agree with TRBD2. This CDR3 reads CASSSQAGVMTYNEQFF. The CDR3 region has the DNA TGTGCCAGCAGTTCCCAAGCGGGAGTAATGACCTACAATGAGCAGTTCTTC.